This TCR beta chain was retrieved from a study of blood T cell repertoires in COVID-19. Study context: The United States, Italy and Spain provided the acute and convalescent COVID-19 samples. T cells, B-cell-depleted T cells, or PBMCs provided the cDNA or gDNA that served as material.

In the original processing: Amplification of reference gene primers provided the estimated nucleated cell counts. Sequencing was performed with immunoSEQ multiplex PCR; in TCRdb, only in-frame clones are kept and a portion is missing. V, J and clone size derive from that table, while D and trimming were established from the DNA sequence. The sample comprises tens of thousands of clones, around four fifths of which are singletons, and approximately 12% rests with the top ten. The CDR3 contains 17 residues. The germline V and J ends were trimmed by 6 bases and 0 bases, with 18 bases remaining between them. Germline V gene sequence: CDR1 SGHTA, CDR2 FQGTGA.

The source of this sequence is a human donor in a cohort sampled during active COVID-19. Sequenced: peripheral blood. The chain uses TRBV7-3 and TRBJ2-4, with D unclear. CDR3 nucleotide sequence: TGTGCCAGCAGTTCAGACTCCTACTCGGGAGCCAAAAACATTCAGTACTTC. Protein: CASSSDSYSGAKNIQYF.